This T cell receptor (beta chain) stems from a study of T cells after yellow fever vaccination. Study-wide results and caveats: From the bulk population, abundant clonotypes could contaminate and appear within FACS-sorted repertoires. A weaker but faster secondary response was observed, peaking on day 5 versus 15.

The germline CDR1 and CDR2 sequences are DFQATT and SNEGSKA (reference sequence). The CDR3 spans 15 residues. The V segment lost 3 bases and the J segment 3 bases; nucleotides outside the gene matches: 7. Points on this clonotype: Its specificity is not known.

TCRdb re-called the 5' RACE reads with MiXCR, one entry per CDR3 protein. The data contain 300,000 or so distinct CDR3 sequences, 3% to 4.5% of them singletons. The V gene is TRBV20-1, the J gene TRBJ2-7, with 11 bases aligning to TRBD2. This clonotype originated in a man aged 18 to 30 who received the YFV17D yellow fever vaccine. Sequenced here: PBMCs, sampled 5 days after the yellow fever booster vaccination. The CDR3 DNA is TGCAGTGCTAGTCTAGCGGGGGGATCCTTCTACGAGCAGTACGTC. It translates to CSASLAGGSFYEQYV.